A selection of T cell receptor beta chains follows, all from one sample in a study of identical twins. Via MiXCR, TCRdb re-called the 5' RACE reads, giving one row per CDR3 protein. The sample has around 480,000 distinct CDR3 sequences; about 13% are singletons. Another study also made use of these data, one on yellow fever vaccine responses in identical twins.

Material: CD4+ T cells sorted from blood. The origin of the receptors is a woman in her late teens or twenties in good health. Each CDR3 is given with its conserved first and last residue. The D gene is left open where the match is weak. Part of the rows lack a size; the others show once, few, many or a class for expanded clones.

size | J | V | D | DNA | CDR3
few | TRBJ2-7 | TRBV5-1 | - | TGCGCCAGCAGAGCTACCGGGACTCTCTACGAGCAGTACTTC | CASRATGTLYEQYF
few | TRBJ2-3 | TRBV11-3 | - | TGTGCCAGCAGCCTTGGCCCGAATCGGGACACGCAGTATTTT | CASSLGPNRDTQYF
few | TRBJ2-7 | TRBV6-2/TRBV6-3 | TRBD2 | TGTGCCAGCAGTTACGGAGGGACTAGCGGGGACTACGAGCAGTACTTC | CASSYGGTSGDYEQYF
- | TRBJ1-1 | TRBV6-5 | - | TGTGCCAGCAGTTACTGGCAGGGGAACACTGAAGCTTTCTTT | CASSYWQGNTEAFF
many | TRBJ2-5 | TRBV20-1 | - | TGCAGTGCTGAGAACAGGGAGAACCAAGAGACCCAGTACTTC | CSAENRENQETQYF
few | TRBJ2-7 | TRBV6-6 | TRBD1 | TGTGCCAGCAGTGCCCGGACAGGCCACGAGCAGTACTTC | CASSARTGHEQYF
- | TRBJ2-7 | TRBV18 | TRBD2 | TGTGCCAGCTCACCGGCGGGGGAACTCGAGCAGTACTTC | CASSPAGELEQYF
many | TRBJ2-7 | TRBV29-1 | - | TGCAGCGTTTCGAGTAACTCCTACGAGCAGTACTTC | CSVSSNSYEQYF
- | TRBJ2-1 | TRBV18 | - | TGTGCCAGCTCATCATTACCCCAATTCAATGAGCAGTTCTTC | CASSSLPQFNEQFF
many | TRBJ2-1 | TRBV7-8 | - | TGTGCCAGCAGCTCAATGTACTACAATGAGCAGTTCTTC | CASSSMYYNEQFF
- | TRBJ2-7 | TRBV27 | TRBD2 | TGTGCCAGCAGTCTTGGACTAGCGGGGGCCTTCTCCTACGAGCAGTACTTC | CASSLGLAGAFSYEQYF
few | TRBJ1-1 | TRBV5-1 | - | TGCGCCAGCAGCCCGCATTCCGGGAGTGAAGCTTTCTTT | CASSPHSGSEAFF